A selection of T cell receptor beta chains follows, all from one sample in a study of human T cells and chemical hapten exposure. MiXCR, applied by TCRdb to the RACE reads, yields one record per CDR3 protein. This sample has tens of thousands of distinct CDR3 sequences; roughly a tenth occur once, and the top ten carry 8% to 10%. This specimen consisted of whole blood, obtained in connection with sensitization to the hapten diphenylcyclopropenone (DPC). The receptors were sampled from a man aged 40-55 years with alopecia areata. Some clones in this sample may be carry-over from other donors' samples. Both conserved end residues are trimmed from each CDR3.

CDR3aa: SANPVGRIAKNIQY; v_gene: TRBV20-1
CDR3aa: ASRWGRGTEAF; v_gene: TRBV11-1
CDR3aa: ASSGQGNSYEQY; v_gene: TRBV28
CDR3aa: ASRQGQGDLEAF; v_gene: TRBV7-9
CDR3aa: ASSFKRGLGTYEQY; v_gene: TRBV7-6
CDR3aa: ASAEGQLGTEAF; v_gene: TRBV28
CDR3aa: ASSYSGLPSDEQY; v_gene: TRBV6-2/TRBV6-3
CDR3aa: ASRATGLASEQY; v_gene: TRBV6-2/TRBV6-3
CDR3aa: ASSLTYSSSGANVLT; v_gene: TRBV27
CDR3aa: SVDRGMAGYT; v_gene: TRBV29-1
CDR3aa: ASSRQGGEETQY; v_gene: TRBV19
CDR3aa: ASSLGSDSSYNEQF; v_gene: TRBV5-1
CDR3aa: ASSIRGTDTQY; v_gene: TRBV19
CDR3aa: ASSPSVYNTGELF; v_gene: TRBV28
CDR3aa: ASSVWTAHEQY; v_gene: TRBV3-1
CDR3aa: ASSEVGSAFNYGNTIY; v_gene: TRBV2
CDR3aa: ASSYGRGTGSYNEQF; v_gene: TRBV6-2/TRBV6-3
CDR3aa: ASSIDGTSDTDTQY; v_gene: TRBV19
CDR3aa: ASPRGQLQGRGDTQY; v_gene: TRBV21-1
CDR3aa: ASSEIDTGELF; v_gene: TRBV10-2
CDR3aa: SARDLGTPDTQY; v_gene: TRBV20-1
CDR3aa: SGRTSGHYNEQF; v_gene: TRBV20-1
CDR3aa: ASSLVQGSSPLH; v_gene: TRBV7-9
CDR3aa: ASSYNGQGAYEQY; v_gene: TRBV6-5
CDR3aa: SASNVNSEQY; v_gene: TRBV20-1
CDR3aa: ASSYSTVGLNEQF; v_gene: TRBV6-2/TRBV6-3
CDR3aa: ASSSPWGGGSGANVLT; v_gene: TRBV7-8
CDR3aa: SAAPAGENTGELF; v_gene: TRBV20-1
CDR3aa: ASSYSGEQF; v_gene: TRBV6-6
CDR3aa: ATSEKGQGFYNEQF; v_gene: TRBV24-1
CDR3aa: ASTPPVQETQY; v_gene: TRBV28
CDR3aa: ASSQRGVYEQY; v_gene: TRBV3-1
CDR3aa: ASSPGTQGTYEQY; v_gene: TRBV7-6
CDR3aa: ASTPSGLGGELF; v_gene: TRBV4-1
CDR3aa: ASSLDLSAGPRLETQY; v_gene: TRBV11-2
CDR3aa: ASSSGQGYTGELF; v_gene: TRBV12-3/TRBV12-4
CDR3aa: ASSLMGAETDTQY; v_gene: TRBV7-3
CDR3aa: ASSSDYEQC; v_gene: TRBV19
CDR3aa: ASSLWGLAVNEQF; v_gene: TRBV28
CDR3aa: ASSLVARIQETQY; v_gene: TRBV28
CDR3aa: ASSLTGTRLLLNTEAF; v_gene: TRBV18
CDR3aa: ASSSPGPSTKNIQY; v_gene: TRBV5-4
CDR3aa: ASIPDRGSYNEQF; v_gene: TRBV19
CDR3aa: ASSPGVGLGREQY; v_gene: TRBV18
CDR3aa: ASSQGTGGYEQY; v_gene: TRBV13
CDR3aa: ASALAGDEEF; v_gene: TRBV6-5
CDR3aa: ASSRGGGYT; v_gene: TRBV27
CDR3aa: ASSLAKTEQF; v_gene: TRBV7-2
CDR3aa: ASSLGTGGIDEQF; v_gene: TRBV7-9
CDR3aa: ASRMGGSTDTQY; v_gene: TRBV7-8
CDR3aa: SARDRSRVAETQY; v_gene: TRBV20-1
CDR3aa: ASSPGSGTSGRQY; v_gene: TRBV5-1
CDR3aa: ASSLNGQGWIEQY; v_gene: TRBV5-5